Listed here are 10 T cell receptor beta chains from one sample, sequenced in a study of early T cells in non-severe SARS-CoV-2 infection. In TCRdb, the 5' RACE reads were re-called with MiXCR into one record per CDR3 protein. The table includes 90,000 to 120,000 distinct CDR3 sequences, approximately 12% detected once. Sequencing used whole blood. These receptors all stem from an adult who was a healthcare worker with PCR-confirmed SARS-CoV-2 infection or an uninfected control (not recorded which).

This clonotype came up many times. As DNA, the CDR3 is TGTGCCACCAGTGAAGGTTTCGCGGGAGTGGCTGGGAATGAGCAGTTCTTC. Amino acids: CATSEGFAGVAGNEQFF. The chain combines TRBV24-1 with TRBJ2-1, with TRBD2 identical over 7 bases. Trimming at V came to 4 bases and at J to 7 bases, leaving 15 bases not matched to a gene. In germline, CDR1 is KGHDR, CDR2 SFDVKD. CDR3 length: 17 amino acids.

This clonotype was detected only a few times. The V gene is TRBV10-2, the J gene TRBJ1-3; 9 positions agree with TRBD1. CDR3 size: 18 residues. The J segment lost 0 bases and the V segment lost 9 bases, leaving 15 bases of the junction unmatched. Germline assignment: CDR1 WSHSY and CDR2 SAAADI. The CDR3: CARLTTGGLCPSGNTIYF. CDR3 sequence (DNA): TGCGCCAGACTTACAACAGGGGGCCTGTGCCCCTCTGGAAACACCATATATTTT.

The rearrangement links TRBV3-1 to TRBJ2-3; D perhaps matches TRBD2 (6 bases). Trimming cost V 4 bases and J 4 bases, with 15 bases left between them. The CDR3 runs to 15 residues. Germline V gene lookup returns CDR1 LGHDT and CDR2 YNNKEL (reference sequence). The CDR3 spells CASSPGSLSADTQYF. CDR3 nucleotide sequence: TGTGCCAGCAGCCCCGGGAGTCTCTCTGCAGATACGCAGTATTTT.

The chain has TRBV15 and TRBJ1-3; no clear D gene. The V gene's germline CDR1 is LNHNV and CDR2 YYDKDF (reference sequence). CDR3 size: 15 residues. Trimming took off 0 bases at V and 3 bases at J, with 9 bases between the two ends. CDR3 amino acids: CATSRDQAVGNTIYF. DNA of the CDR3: TGTGCCACCAGCAGAGATCAGGCAGTTGGAAACACCATATATTTT.

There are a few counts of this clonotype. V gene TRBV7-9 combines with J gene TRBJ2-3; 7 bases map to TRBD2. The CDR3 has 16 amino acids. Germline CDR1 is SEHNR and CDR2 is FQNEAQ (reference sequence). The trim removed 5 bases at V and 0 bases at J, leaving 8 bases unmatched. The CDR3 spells CASSPTGTTSTDTQYF. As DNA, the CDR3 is TGTGCCAGCAGCCCGACCGGGACTACCAGCACAGATACGCAGTATTTT. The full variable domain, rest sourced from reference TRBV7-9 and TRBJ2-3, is DTGVSQNPRHKITKRGQNVTFRCDPISEHNRLYWYRQTLGQGPEFLTYFQNEAQLEKSRLLSDRFSAERPKGSFSTLEIQRTEQGDSAMYLCASSPTGTTSTDTQYFGPGTRLTVL.

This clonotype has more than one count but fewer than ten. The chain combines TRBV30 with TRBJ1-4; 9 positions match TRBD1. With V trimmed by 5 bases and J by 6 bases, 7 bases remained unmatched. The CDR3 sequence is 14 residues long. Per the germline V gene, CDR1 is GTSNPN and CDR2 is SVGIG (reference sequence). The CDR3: CAWATGQGHEKLFF. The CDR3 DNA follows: TGTGCCTGGGCCACGGGACAGGGCCATGAAAAACTGTTTTTT.

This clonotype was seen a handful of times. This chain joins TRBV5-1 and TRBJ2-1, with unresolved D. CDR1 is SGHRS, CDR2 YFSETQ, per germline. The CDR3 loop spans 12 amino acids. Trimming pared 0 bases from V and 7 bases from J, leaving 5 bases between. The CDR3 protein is CASSLDSNEQFF. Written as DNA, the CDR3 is TGCGCCAGCAGCTTGGACAGTAATGAGCAGTTCTTC.

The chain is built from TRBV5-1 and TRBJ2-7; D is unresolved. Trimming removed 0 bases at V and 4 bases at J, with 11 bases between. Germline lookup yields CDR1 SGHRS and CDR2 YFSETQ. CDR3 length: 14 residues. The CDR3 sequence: CASSLETEFYEQYF. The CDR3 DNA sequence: TGCGCCAGCAGCTTGGAGACGGAATTTTACGAGCAGTACTTC.

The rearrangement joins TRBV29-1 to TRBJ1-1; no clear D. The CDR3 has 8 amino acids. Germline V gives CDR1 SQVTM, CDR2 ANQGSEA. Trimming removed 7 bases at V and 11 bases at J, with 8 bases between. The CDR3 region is CSGRAAFF. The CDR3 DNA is TGCAGCGGCAGAGCTGCTTTCTTT.

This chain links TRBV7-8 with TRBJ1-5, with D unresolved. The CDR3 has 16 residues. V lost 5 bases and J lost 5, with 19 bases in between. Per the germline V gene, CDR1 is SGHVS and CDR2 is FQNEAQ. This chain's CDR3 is CASSLSRTGKDQPQHF. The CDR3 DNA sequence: TGTGCCAGCAGCCTAAGCCGGACGGGGAAAGATCAGCCCCAGCATTTT. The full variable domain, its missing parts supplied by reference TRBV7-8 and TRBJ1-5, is GAGVSQSPRYKVAKRGQDVALRCDPISGHVSLFWYQQALGQGPEFLTYFQNEAQLDKSGLPSDRFFAERPEGSVSTLKIQRTQQEDSAVYLCASSLSRTGKDQPQHFGDGTRLSIL.